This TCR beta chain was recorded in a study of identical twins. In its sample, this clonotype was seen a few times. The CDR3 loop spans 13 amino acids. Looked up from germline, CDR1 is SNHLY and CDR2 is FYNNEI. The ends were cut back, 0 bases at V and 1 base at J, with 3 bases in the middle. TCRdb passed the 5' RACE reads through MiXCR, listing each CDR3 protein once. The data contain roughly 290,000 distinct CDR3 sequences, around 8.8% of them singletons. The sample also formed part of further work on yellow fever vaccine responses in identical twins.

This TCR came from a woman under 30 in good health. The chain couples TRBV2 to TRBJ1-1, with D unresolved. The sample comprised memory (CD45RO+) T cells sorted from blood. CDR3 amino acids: CASSEAPNTEAFF. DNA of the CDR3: TGTGCCAGCAGTGAAGCACCGAACACTGAAGCTTTCTTT.